This passage covers 31 T cell receptor beta chains from one sample sequenced in a study of shared clonotypes between healthy human individuals. Some clones are missing from TCRdb's copy, which holds only in-frame ones; the method was immunoSEQ multiplex PCR. This repertoire shows hundreds of thousands of clones, around 74% found once; its top ten account for 1.5% to 2%. The material sequenced was memory CD4+ T cells sorted from blood. Subset of the sample: CD45RA-negative fraction. All receptors derive from a woman aged 25-40 years in good health.

The chain couples TRBV5-4 to TRBJ2-7; 10 bases agree with TRBD2. The CDR3 spans 15 residues. Germline lookup yields CDR1 SGHNT and CDR2 YYREEE (reference sequence). V was pared by 4 bases and J by 1 base, with 5 bases of the junction left unmatched. This CDR3 is CASSPAGLASYEQYF. CDR3 bases: TGTGCCAGCAGCCCCGCGGGACTAGCGTCCTACGAGCAGTACTTC.

This clone was picked up a small number of times. This rearrangement joins TRBV11-2 to TRBJ2-2; the D gene is possibly TRBD2 (5 bases). The CDR3 runs 14 residues. Germline V lookup: CDR1 SGHAT, CDR2 FQNNGV. Trimming removed 6 bases from V and 2 bases from J, with 10 bases in between. The DNA of the CDR3 is TGTGCCAGCAGGAGGGTGAGAAACACCGGGGAGCTGTTTTTT. It specifies CASRRVRNTGELFF.

On this clone: Other DNA variants within this sample encode the same CDR3. This chain links TRBV28 with TRBJ1-3; 7 bases match TRBD1. The germline V gene has CDR1 MDHEN and CDR2 SYDVKM. The CDR3 is 15 residues long. Unmatched junction bases numbered 5, after V lost 2 bases and J lost 4 bases. The CDR3 loop reads CASSLPTGQGNTIYF. CDR3 sequence (DNA): TGTGCCAGCAGTTTACCGACAGGGCAAGGAAACACCATATATTTT.

The chain uses TRBV2 and TRBJ2-3, with 7 bases lining up with TRBD1. The trim removed 5 bases at V and 3 bases at J, leaving 8 bases unmatched. This CDR3 region has 15 residues. Per the germline V gene, CDR1 is SNHLY and CDR2 is FYNNEI. CDR3 sequence reads: CASSSQPTGTDTQYF. CDR3 in DNA: TGTGCCAGCAGTTCCCAACCGACAGGGACAGATACGCAGTATTTT.

The CDR3 reads CASSQAGNTQETQYF. CDR3 nucleotides: TGCGCCAGCAGCCAAGCAGGGAACACCCAAGAGACCCAGTACTTC. The chain is built from TRBV4-1 and TRBJ2-5, with D possibly matching TRBD1 (5 bases). CDR1 and CDR2 (germline): MGHRA, YSYEKL. Trimming removed 1 base from V and 1 base from J, with 10 bases in between. The CDR3 runs to 15 residues.

The chain links TRBV7-6 to TRBJ2-7; 8 nucleotides match TRBD1. The CDR3 sequence is 17 residues long. The V and J ends lost 4 bases and 5 bases, in that order; junction bases with no gene match: 16. Germline CDR1 is SGHVS and CDR2 is FNYEAQ. The CDR3 protein is CASSSTQMFGTGNEQYF. For the CDR3, the DNA is TGTGCCAGCAGCTCCACCCAAATGTTTGGGACAGGAAACGAGCAGTACTTC. Based on the CDR3 plus reference TRBV7-6 and TRBJ2-7, the full variable domain is GAGVSQSPRYKVTKRGQDVALRCDPISGHVSLYWYRQALGQGPEFLTYFNYEAQQDKSGLPNDRFSAERPEGSISTLTIQRTEQRDSAMYRCASSSTQMFGTGNEQYFGPGTRLTVT.

This clone was seen only a few times. The rearrangement uses TRBV28 and TRBJ2-7, with D possibly being TRBD2 (5 bases). The CDR3 length is 14 residues. Germline-derived CDR1 and CDR2 are MDHEN and SYDVKM. Trimming removed 3 bases from V and 2 bases from J, with 11 bases in between. The CDR3: CASSFVTGTYEQYF. CDR3 DNA: TGTGCCAGCAGTTTCGTTACGGGAACCTACGAGCAGTACTTC.

This chain links TRBV11-2 with TRBJ2-1, with 7 bases fitting TRBD2. Looked up from germline, CDR1 is SGHAT and CDR2 is FQNNGV. J was trimmed by 0 bases and V by 1 base; bases with no gene match: 12. The CDR3 extends over 19 amino acids. CDR3 sequence: CASSLGLAPPISSYNEQFF. CDR3 nucleotide sequence: TGTGCCAGCAGCTTAGGACTAGCACCACCCATTAGCTCCTACAATGAGCAGTTCTTC.

Comment on this clone: A read error may be the cause here, since a much bigger clone is one base away. The chain joins TRBV5-4 to TRBJ1-4; no definite D call. Germline loops: CDR1 SGHNT, CDR2 YYREEE (reference sequence). V was clipped by 2 bases and J by 3 bases, with 2 bases between them. The CDR3 runs to 12 residues. CDR3: CASSFANEKLFF. The CDR3 coding sequence is TGTGCCAGCAGCTTTGCTAATGAAAAACTGTTTTTT. The whole variable domain, remainder taken from reference TRBV5-4 and TRBJ1-4, is ETGVTQSPTHLIKTRGQQVTLRCSSQSGHNTVSWYQQALGQGPQFIFQYYREEENGRGNFPPRFSGLQFPNYSSELNVNALELDDSALYLCASSFANEKLFFGSGTQLSVL.

At least ten counts were recorded for this clone. The chain combines TRBV11-2 with TRBJ2-1, with TRBD2 matching over 7 bases. Germline V gives CDR1 SGHAT, CDR2 FQNNGV. Germline trimming cut 3 bases from V and 2 bases from J; bases unmatched to any gene: 1. The CDR3 sequence is 14 residues long. The CDR3 protein is CASSLLAAYNEQFF. The CDR3 DNA is TGTGCCAGCAGCTTGCTAGCGGCCTACAATGAGCAGTTCTTC.

This clone was seen just once. The genes are TRBV11-1 and TRBJ2-7; TRBD2 agrees at 10 bases. Germline CDR1 reads SGHAT; CDR2 reads FQDESV (reference sequence). With 5 bases clipped from V and 7 bases from J, the junction kept 11 bases outside the gene matches. This CDR3 has 15 residues. CDR3 DNA sequence: TGTGCCAGCAGCCCTCGGACTAGCGGCCCAAGGGAGCAGTACTTC. It specifies CASSPRTSGPREQYF.

The rearrangement joins TRBV19 to TRBJ2-2; TRBD2 agrees at 11 bases. Germline V lookup: CDR1 LNHDA, CDR2 SQIVND (reference sequence). The V and J ends lost 2 bases and 4 bases, in that order; junction bases with no gene match: 3. The CDR3 runs 16 residues. The CDR3: CASSITSGSPTGELFF. CDR3 nucleotides: TGTGCCAGTAGTATAACTAGCGGGAGCCCCACCGGGGAGCTGTTTTTT.

About this clone itself: This could be a read error, since a much larger clone is one nucleotide away. The same CDR3 also results from other DNA sequences found in this sample. The J gene is TRBJ2-5, the V gene TRBV7-2, with TRBD1 as a possible D gene (5 bases). The J call may be wrong; the DNA end is better matched by TRBJ2-7. Germline lookup yields CDR1 SGHTA and CDR2 FQGNSA. The CDR3 loop spans 14 amino acids. The CDR3 coding sequence is TGTGCCAGCAGCCGACAGCGAGACTCCTACGAGCAGTACTTC. The encoded protein is CASSRQRDSYEQYF.

The V gene is TRBV19, the J gene TRBJ2-7; tentative D call: TRBD2 (6 bases). The CDR3 length is 14 residues. Germline V gene lookup returns CDR1 LNHDA and CDR2 SQIVND (reference sequence). The V gene lost 6 bases and the J gene lost 3 bases, with 15 bases spanning the gap. In nucleotides, the CDR3 is TGTGCCAGTAGCTGGGGGGAGAGGGACTACGAGCAGTACTTC. It yields the protein CASSWGERDYEQYF.

This clone was found once. This sample also contains other DNA sequences that code for the same CDR3. The chain has TRBV6-1 and TRBJ2-7, with 8 bases identical to TRBD2. Trimming cost V 3 bases and J 2 bases; bases outside gene matches: 6. The CDR3 length is 15 residues. The V gene's germline CDR1 is MNHNS and CDR2 SASEGT. The CDR3 loop is CASSDPAGGPYEQYF. The CDR3 DNA reads TGTGCCAGCAGTGACCCCGCGGGGGGTCCCTACGAGCAGTACTTC.

Only one count was recorded for this clone. The rearrangement links TRBV18 to TRBJ2-7, with 9 bases lining up with TRBD1. V lost 0 bases, J lost 3 bases, and 3 bases stayed unmatched. From germline, CDR1 is KGHSH and CDR2 LQKENI. The CDR3 is 15 amino acids. The CDR3 sequence: CASSPPGQGFYEQYF. The CDR3 DNA is TGTGCCAGCTCACCACCGGGACAGGGCTTCTACGAGCAGTACTTC.

At least ten counts were recorded for this clone. The chain links TRBV11-3 to TRBJ2-1, with TRBD2 identical over 9 bases. Germline CDR1 and CDR2: SGHNT and YENEEA. Germline trimming cut 2 bases from V and 5 bases from J; bases unmatched to any gene: 7. The CDR3 spans 16 residues. CDR3 region: CASSLNAGGLHNEQFF. CDR3 sequence (DNA): TGTGCCAGCAGCTTAAATGCGGGAGGGCTCCACAATGAGCAGTTCTTC.

V usage is TRBV6-5 and J usage is TRBJ1-1, with D hard to call. In germline, CDR1 is MNHEY, CDR2 SVGAGI. This CDR3 spans 13 amino acids. V lost 5 bases and J 0 bases, leaving 7 bases between the germline ends. The CDR3 loop reads CASSPLMNTEAFF. The CDR3 bases are TGTGCCAGCAGTCCCCTCATGAACACTGAAGCTTTCTTT.

The chain joins TRBV15 to TRBJ2-3; 8 bases are shared with TRBD2. The length of the CDR3 is 16 residues. The germline gives CDR1 LNHNV, CDR2 YYDKDF (reference sequence). V lost 0 bases, J lost 1 base, and 3 bases stayed unmatched. CDR3 nucleotide sequence: TGTGCCACCAGCAGAGACAGCGGGAGTCGCACAGATACGCAGTATTTT. This encodes CATSRDSGSRTDTQYF.

CDR3 protein: CASSQDRLAGVGEQYF. DNA of the CDR3: TGTGCCAGCAGCCAAGATAGGCTAGCGGGAGTGGGCGAGCAGTACTTC. The J gene is TRBJ2-7, the V gene TRBV14; TRBD2 matches at 10 bases. V was clipped by 0 bases and J by 6 bases; unmatched bases: 8. Germline assignment: CDR1 SGHDN and CDR2 FVKESK. The CDR3 extends over 16 amino acids.

This clone was observed a few times. The genes are TRBV29-1 and TRBJ1-1, with D possibly TRBD1 on 6 matching bases. The CDR3 has 12 amino acids. Trimming shortened V by 6 bases and J by 7 bases, and 15 bases separated the two germline ends. The germline V gene encodes CDR1 SQVTM and CDR2 ANQGSEA. The CDR3 DNA follows: TGCAGCGTGGGGGGCACTTCTGTTGAAGCTTTCTTT. This translates into CSVGGTSVEAFF.

This clone is a singleton in its sample. The CDR3 region is CASSRGASGANVLTF. In DNA, the CDR3 is TGTGCCAGCAGCCGTGGGGCCTCTGGGGCCAACGTCCTGACTTTC. The J gene is TRBJ2-6, the V gene TRBV14; the D gene is possibly TRBD1 (5 bases). Per the germline V gene, CDR1 is SGHDN and CDR2 is FVKESK. The CDR3 extends over 15 amino acids. Trimming left V 4 bases short and J 0 bases short, with 7 bases between. The whole variable domain, filled in from reference TRBV14 and TRBJ2-6, reads EAGVTQFPSHSVIEKGQTVTLRCDPISGHDNLYWYRRVMGKEIKFLLHFVKESKQDESGMPNNRFLAERTGGTYSTLKVQPAELEDSGVYFCASSRGASGANVLTFGAGSRLTVL.

The rearrangement uses TRBV19 and TRBJ1-2, with 9 bases fitting TRBD1. The V and J ends lost 5 bases and 4 bases, in that order; junction bases with no gene match: 14. CDR1 is LNHDA, CDR2 SQIVND, per germline (reference sequence). This CDR3 spans 17 amino acids. The CDR3 nucleotides read TGTGCCAGTAGTCCTTTATTACGGACAGGGGTCTCCTATGGCTACACCTTC. Amino acid sequence: CASSPLLRTGVSYGYTF.

This chain links TRBV2 with TRBJ1-2, with D unclear. Per the germline V gene, CDR1 is SNHLY and CDR2 is FYNNEI. The V and J ends lost 2 bases and 6 bases respectively, with 10 bases between them. This CDR3 has 13 residues. The chain's CDR3 is CASSEIQRDGYTF. The CDR3 DNA is TGTGCCAGCAGTGAAATACAGCGCGATGGCTACACCTTC.

This chain's CDR3 is CATSSTLPPYEQYF. Here the CDR3 DNA reads TGTGCCACCAGCTCCACTTTGCCTCCCTACGAGCAGTACTTC. The chain carries TRBV28 and TRBJ2-7; D remains unclear. V was cut by 10 bases and J by 2 bases, with 18 bases left in between. Germline V gene data show CDR1 as MDHEN and CDR2 as SYDVKM. This CDR3 has 14 amino acids.

This chain connects TRBV30 to TRBJ1-6, with D tentatively TRBD1 (5 bases). The CDR3 is made up of 15 amino acids. Germline lookup yields CDR1 GTSNPN and CDR2 SVGIG (reference sequence). The ends were cut back, 2 bases at V and 0 bases at J, with 8 bases in the middle. CDR3 in amino acids: CAWSRGSSYNSPLHF. The CDR3, as DNA: TGTGCCTGGAGTCGGGGGAGCTCCTATAATTCACCCCTCCACTTT.

The chain links TRBV18 to TRBJ2-7; the D gene is possibly TRBD1 (6 bases). Germline CDR1 KGHSH, CDR2 LQKENI. The CDR3 has 14 residues. Trimming left V 3 bases short and J 7 bases short, with 16 bases between. The CDR3, as DNA: TGTGCCAGCTCACCGTTACAGGGCCTAACTGAGCAGTACTTC. Residues: CASSPLQGLTEQYF.

The chain is built from TRBV29-1 and TRBJ1-1; D is perhaps TRBD1 (5 bases). Germline-derived CDR1 and CDR2 are SQVTM and ANQGSEA. The V end was cut by 6 bases, the J end by 4 bases, with 15 bases between. The CDR3 covers 13 residues. The CDR3, as DNA: TGCAGCGTCCGGTCAGGGTTATCCACTGAAGCTTTCTTT. It is translated as CSVRSGLSTEAFF. The entire variable domain, with the rest obtained from reference TRBV29-1 and TRBJ1-1, is as follows: SAVISQKPSRDICQRGTSLTIQCQVDSQVTMMFWYRQQPGQSLTLIATANQGSEATYESGFVIDKFPISRPNLTFSTLTVSNMSPEDSSIYLCSVRSGLSTEAFFGQGTRLTVV.

The rearrangement uses TRBV28 and TRBJ1-1; D is perhaps TRBD1 (6 bases). With 4 bases removed from V and 11 bases from J, the gap between germline ends came to 17 bases. The germline CDR1 and CDR2 sequences are MDHEN and SYDVKM. CDR3 length: 13 residues. The CDR3 sequence: CASSSGTSVKAFF. The CDR3 bases are TGTGCCAGCAGTTCCGGGACATCCGTGAAGGCTTTCTTT.

V usage is TRBV5-1 and J usage is TRBJ1-1, with 9 bases that match TRBD1. This CDR3 is 16 amino acids long. Germline V gene lookup returns CDR1 SGHRS and CDR2 YFSETQ. Unmatched junction bases numbered 11, after V lost 3 bases and J lost 5 bases. The CDR3 coding sequence is TGCGCCAGCAGCTCGACCGGGACAGGGACGGGAACTGAAGCTTTCTTT. Its translation is CASSSTGTGTGTEAFF.

The rearrangement links TRBV19 to TRBJ2-3; no reliable D call. V was cut by 3 bases and J by 8 bases, with 15 bases left in between. Per germline, CDR1 LNHDA and CDR2 SQIVND (reference sequence). CDR3 size: 14 residues. As DNA, the CDR3 is TGTGCCAGTAGTATGATGGGGAACTCGGGTACGCAGTATTTT. The encoded protein is CASSMMGNSGTQYF.